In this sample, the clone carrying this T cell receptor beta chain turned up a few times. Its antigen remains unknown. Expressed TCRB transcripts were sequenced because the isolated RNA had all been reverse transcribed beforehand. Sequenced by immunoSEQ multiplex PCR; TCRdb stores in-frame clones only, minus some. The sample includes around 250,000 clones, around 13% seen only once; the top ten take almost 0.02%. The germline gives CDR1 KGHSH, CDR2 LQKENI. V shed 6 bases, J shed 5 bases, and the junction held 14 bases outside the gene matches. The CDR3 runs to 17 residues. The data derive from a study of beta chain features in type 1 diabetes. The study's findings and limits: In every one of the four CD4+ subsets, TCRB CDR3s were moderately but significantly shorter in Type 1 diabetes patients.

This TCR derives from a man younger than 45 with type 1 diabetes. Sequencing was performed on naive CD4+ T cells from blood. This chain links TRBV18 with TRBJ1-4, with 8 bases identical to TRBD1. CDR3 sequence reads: CASSAPLGQGGNEKLFF. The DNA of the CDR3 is TGTGCCAGCTCCGCACCCCTCGGACAGGGAGGGAATGAAAAACTGTTTTTT. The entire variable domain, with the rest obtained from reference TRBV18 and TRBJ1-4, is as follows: NAGVMQNPRHLVRRRGQEARLRCSPMKGHSHVYWYRQLPEEGLKFMVYLQKENIIDESGMPKERFSAEFPKEGPSILRIQQVVRGDSAAYFCASSAPLGQGGNEKLFFGSGTQLSVL.